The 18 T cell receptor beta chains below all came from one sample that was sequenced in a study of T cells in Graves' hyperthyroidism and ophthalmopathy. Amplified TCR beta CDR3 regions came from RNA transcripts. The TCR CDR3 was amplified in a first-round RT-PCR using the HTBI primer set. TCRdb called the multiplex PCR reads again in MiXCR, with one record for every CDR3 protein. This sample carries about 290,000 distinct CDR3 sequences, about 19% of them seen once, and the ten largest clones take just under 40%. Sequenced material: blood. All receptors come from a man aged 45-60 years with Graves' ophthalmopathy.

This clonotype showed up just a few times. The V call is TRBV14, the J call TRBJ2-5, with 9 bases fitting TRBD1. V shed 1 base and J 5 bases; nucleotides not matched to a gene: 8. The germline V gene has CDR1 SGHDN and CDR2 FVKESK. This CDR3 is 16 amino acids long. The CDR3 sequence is CASSQGKQGAQETQYF. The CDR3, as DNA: TGTGCCAGCAGCCAAGGAAAACAGGGGGCGCAGGAGACCCAGTACTTC.

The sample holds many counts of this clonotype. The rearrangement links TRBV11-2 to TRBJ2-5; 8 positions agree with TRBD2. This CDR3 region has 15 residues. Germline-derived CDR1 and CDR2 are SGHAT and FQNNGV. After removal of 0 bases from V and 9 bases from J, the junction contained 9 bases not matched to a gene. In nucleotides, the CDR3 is TGTGCCAGCAGCTTAGATCGAGCGGGGGTTATGGCCCAGTACTTC. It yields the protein CASSLDRAGVMAQYF.

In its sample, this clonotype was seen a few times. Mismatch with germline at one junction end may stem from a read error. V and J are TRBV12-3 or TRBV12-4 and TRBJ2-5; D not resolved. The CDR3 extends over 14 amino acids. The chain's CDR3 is CASSLRQNQGTQYF. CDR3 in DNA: TGTGCCAGCAGTTTACGGCAGAACCAAGGGACCCAGTACTTC.

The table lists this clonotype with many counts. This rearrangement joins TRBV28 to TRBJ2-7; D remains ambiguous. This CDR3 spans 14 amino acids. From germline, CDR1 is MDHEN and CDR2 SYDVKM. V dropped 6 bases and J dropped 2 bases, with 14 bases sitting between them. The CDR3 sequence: CASSPTRAPYEQYF. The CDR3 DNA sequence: TGTGCCAGCAGCCCTACTCGGGCCCCCTACGAGCAGTACTTC.

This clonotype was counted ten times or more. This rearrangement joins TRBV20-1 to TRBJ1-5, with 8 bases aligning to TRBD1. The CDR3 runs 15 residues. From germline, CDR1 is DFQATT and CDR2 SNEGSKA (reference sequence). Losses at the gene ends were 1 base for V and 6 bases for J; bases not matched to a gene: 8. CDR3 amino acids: CSARALDREAQPQHF. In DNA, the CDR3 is TGCAGTGCTAGAGCCCTGGACAGGGAGGCTCAGCCCCAGCATTTT.

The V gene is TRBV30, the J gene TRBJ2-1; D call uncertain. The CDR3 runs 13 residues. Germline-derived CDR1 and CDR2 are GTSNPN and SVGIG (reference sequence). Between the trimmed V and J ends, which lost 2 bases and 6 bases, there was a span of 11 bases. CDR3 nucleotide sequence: TGTGCCTGGAGTCCCTCGCGTTTCAATGAGCAGTTCTTC. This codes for CAWSPSRFNEQFF.

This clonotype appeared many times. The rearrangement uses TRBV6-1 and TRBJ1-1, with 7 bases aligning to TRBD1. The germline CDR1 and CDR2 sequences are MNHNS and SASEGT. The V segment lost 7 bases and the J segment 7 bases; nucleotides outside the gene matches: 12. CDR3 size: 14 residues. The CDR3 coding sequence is TGTGCCAGCATATTCCTTCAGGGGGAGGTTGAAGCTTTCTTT. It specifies CASIFLQGEVEAFF.

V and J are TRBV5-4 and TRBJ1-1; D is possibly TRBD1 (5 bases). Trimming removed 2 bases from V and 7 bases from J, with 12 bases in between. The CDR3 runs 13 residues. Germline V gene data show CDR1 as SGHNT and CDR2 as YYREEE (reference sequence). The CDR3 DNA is TGTGCCAGCAGCTTCCGCCGGGACGGTGAAGCTTTCTTT. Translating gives CASSFRRDGEAFF. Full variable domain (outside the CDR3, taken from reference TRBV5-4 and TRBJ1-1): ETGVTQSPTHLIKTRGQQVTLRCSSQSGHNTVSWYQQALGQGPQFIFQYYREEENGRGNFPPRFSGLQFPNYSSELNVNALELDDSALYLCASSFRRDGEAFFGQGTRLTVV.

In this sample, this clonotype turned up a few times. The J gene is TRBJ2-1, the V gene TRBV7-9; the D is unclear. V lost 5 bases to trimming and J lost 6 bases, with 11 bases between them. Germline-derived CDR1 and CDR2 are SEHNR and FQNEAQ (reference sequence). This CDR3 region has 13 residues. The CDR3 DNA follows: TGTGCCAGCAGCGTAGGCAGGTCCAATGAGCAGTTCTTC. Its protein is CASSVGRSNEQFF.

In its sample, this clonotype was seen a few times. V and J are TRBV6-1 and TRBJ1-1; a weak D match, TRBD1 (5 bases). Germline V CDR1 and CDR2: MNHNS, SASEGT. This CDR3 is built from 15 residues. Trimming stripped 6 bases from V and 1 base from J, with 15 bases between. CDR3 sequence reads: CASSFTVGANTEAFF. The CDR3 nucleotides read TGTGCCAGCAGCTTTACCGTTGGGGCGAACACTGAAGCTTTCTTT.

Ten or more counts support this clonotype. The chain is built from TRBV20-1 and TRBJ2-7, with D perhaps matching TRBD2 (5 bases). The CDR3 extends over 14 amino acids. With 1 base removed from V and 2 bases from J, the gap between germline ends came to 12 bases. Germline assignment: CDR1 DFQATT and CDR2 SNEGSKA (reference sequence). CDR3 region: CSARVRGGPYEQYF. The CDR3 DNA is TGCAGTGCTAGAGTGCGCGGAGGCCCCTACGAGCAGTACTTC.

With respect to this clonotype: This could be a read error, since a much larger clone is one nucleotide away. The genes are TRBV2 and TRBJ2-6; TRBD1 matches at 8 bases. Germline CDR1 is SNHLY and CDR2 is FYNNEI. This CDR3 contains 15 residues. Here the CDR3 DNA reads TGTTCCAGCAGCATGACAGGGGTCGGGGCCAACGTCCTGACTTTC. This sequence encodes CSSSMTGVGANVLTF.

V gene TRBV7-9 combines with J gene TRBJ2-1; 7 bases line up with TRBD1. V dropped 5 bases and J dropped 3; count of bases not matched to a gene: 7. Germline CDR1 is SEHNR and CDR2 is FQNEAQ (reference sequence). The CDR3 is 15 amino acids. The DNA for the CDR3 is TGTGCCAGCAGCCAAAGACAGGGCAGCTACAATGAGCAGTTCTTC. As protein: CASSQRQGSYNEQFF. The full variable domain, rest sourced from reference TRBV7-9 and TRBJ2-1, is DTGVSQNPRHKITKRGQNVTFRCDPISEHNRLYWYRQTLGQGPEFLTYFQNEAQLEKSRLLSDRFSAERPKGSFSTLEIQRTEQGDSAMYLCASSQRQGSYNEQFFGPGTRLTVL.

CDR3 region: CASSRSETVNTEAFF. The CDR3 DNA sequence: TGTGCCAGCAGCCGTTCGGAGACAGTGAACACTGAAGCTTTCTTT. The chain recombines TRBV5-6 with TRBJ1-1, with D possibly being TRBD1 (5 bases). There are 15 residues in the CDR3. V lost 4 bases and J 0 bases, leaving 13 bases between the germline ends. Germline CDR1 is SGHDT and CDR2 is YYEEEE. The full variable domain, its missing parts supplied by reference TRBV5-6 and TRBJ1-1, is DAGVTQSPTHLIKTRGQQVTLRCSPKSGHDTVSWYQQALGQGPQFIFQYYEEEERQRGNFPDRFSGHQFPNYSSELNVNALLLGDSALYLCASSRSETVNTEAFFGQGTRLTVV.

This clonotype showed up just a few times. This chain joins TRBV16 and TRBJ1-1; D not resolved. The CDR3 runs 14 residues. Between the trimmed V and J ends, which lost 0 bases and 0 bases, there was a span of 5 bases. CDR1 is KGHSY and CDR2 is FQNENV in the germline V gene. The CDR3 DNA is TGTGCCAGCAGCCAATCAGGGATGAACACTGAAGCTTTCTTT. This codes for CASSQSGMNTEAFF.

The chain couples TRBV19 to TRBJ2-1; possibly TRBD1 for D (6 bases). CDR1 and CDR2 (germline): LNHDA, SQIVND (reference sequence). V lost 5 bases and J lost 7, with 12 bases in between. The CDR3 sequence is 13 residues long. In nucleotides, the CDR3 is TGTGCCAGTAGTTCTACTAGGGGGAATGAGCAGTTCTTC. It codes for CASSSTRGNEQFF.

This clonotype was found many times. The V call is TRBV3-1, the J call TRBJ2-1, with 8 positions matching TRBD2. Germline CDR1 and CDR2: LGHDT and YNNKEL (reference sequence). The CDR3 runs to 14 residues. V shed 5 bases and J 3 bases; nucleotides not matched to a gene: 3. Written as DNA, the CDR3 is TGTGCCAGCAGCGCAGCGGGAGACTACAATGAGCAGTTCTTC. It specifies CASSAAGDYNEQFF.

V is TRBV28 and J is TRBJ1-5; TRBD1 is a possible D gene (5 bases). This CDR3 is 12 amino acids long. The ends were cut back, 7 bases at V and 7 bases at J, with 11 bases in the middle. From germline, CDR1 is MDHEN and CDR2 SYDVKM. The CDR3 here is CASTPGIQPQHF. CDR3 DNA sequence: TGTGCCAGCACTCCAGGGATCCAGCCCCAGCATTTT.